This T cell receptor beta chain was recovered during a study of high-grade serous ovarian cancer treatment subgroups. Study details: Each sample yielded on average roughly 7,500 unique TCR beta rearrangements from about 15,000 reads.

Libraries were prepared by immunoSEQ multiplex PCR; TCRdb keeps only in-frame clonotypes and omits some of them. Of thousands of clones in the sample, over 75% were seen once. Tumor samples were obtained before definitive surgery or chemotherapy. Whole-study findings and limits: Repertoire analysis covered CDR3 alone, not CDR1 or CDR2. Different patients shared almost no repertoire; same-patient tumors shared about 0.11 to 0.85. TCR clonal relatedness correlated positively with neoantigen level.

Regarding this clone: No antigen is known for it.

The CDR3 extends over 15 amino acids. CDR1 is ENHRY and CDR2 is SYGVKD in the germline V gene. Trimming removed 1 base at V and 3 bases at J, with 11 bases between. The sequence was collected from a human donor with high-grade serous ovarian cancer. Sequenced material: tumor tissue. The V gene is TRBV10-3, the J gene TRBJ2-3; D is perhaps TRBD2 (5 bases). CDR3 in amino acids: CAISEFGETTDTQYF. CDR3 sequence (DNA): TGTGCCATCAGTGAGTTCGGGGAGACGACAGATACGCAGTATTTT.